This TCR beta chain was sequenced in a study of spatial heterogeneity in lung cancer. Study-wide findings and caveats: Mutation tallies in tumors tracked expanded intratumoral alpha and beta TCR counts.

The time point is: sample taken at primary tumor resection. TCRdb re-derived calls from the 5' RACE reads in MiXCR, one entry per CDR3 protein. Of about 7,000 distinct CDR3 sequences listed, 13% to 15% are singletons. V was shortened by 7 bases and J by 3 bases, with 16 bases between the two germline ends. Germline V CDR1 and CDR2: SNHLY, FYNNEI. The CDR3 has 14 residues. By its share, this clonotype is medium-sized. What it recognizes is unknown. The chain has TRBV2 and TRBJ2-7; a weak D match, TRBD1 (6 bases). This TCR came from a female donor with early-stage non-small cell lung cancer. Sequenced here: lung tumor tissue, sampled at surgery. CDR3 in amino acids: CASKKWGRNYEQYF. The CDR3 coding sequence is TGTGCCAGCAAGAAATGGGGGCGGAACTACGAGCAGTACTTC.